This entry features one T cell receptor beta chain sequence. Its antigen is undetermined. The data belong to a study of cytomegalovirus exposure and HLA in healthy donors. General study points: Analysis performed later found about 17,000 TCR beta sequences associated with HLA alleles at 0.05 false discovery rate.

Deletions cut 1 base from V and 3 bases from J, with 25 bases between. Germline CDR1 and CDR2: LGHNA and YNFKEQ. The CDR3 is 19 amino acids. Use of 60 Vbeta and 13 Jbeta primers characterized the PCR. Profiled with immunoSEQ multiplex PCR; TCRdb holds only in-frame clones, not every one. This sample has 150,000 to 200,000 clones; more than 85% occur once, and the top ten carry about 0.23%. This clonotype was obtained from a girl under three years old in good health and CMV-seronegative. The genes are TRBV4-2 and TRBJ2-7; TRBD1 might be the D (8 bases). The material sequenced was PBMCs. In DNA, the CDR3 is TGTGCCAGCAGCCAAGTTAGGGGGGGCGACAGGGGTGCTTTCTACGAGCAGTACTTC. Protein: CASSQVRGGDRGAFYEQYF.